This T cell receptor beta chain was identified during a study of early T cells in non-severe SARS-CoV-2 infection. Study summary: Whole-blood bulk RNA, unsorted, was sequenced, and chains were unpaired.

This clonotype was counted ten times or more. Each CDR3 protein gets one entry after TCRdb re-called the 5' RACE reads with MiXCR. This sample has approximately 69,000 distinct CDR3 sequences; around 10% occur once, and the top ten carry roughly 5.8%. The source is an adult who was a healthcare worker with PCR-confirmed SARS-CoV-2 infection or an uninfected control (not recorded which). This sample comprised whole blood, obtained at baseline.

CDR3 sequence reads: CASSAWGASYEQYF. The CDR3 region has the DNA TGTGCCAGCAGTGCGTGGGGGGCCTCCTACGAGCAGTACTTC. The rearrangement joins TRBV2 to TRBJ2-7; D could derive from TRBD1 or TRBD2 (6 bases each). V dropped 4 bases and J dropped 0 bases, with 10 bases sitting between them. The germline gives CDR1 SNHLY, CDR2 FYNNEI. The CDR3 runs to 14 residues.